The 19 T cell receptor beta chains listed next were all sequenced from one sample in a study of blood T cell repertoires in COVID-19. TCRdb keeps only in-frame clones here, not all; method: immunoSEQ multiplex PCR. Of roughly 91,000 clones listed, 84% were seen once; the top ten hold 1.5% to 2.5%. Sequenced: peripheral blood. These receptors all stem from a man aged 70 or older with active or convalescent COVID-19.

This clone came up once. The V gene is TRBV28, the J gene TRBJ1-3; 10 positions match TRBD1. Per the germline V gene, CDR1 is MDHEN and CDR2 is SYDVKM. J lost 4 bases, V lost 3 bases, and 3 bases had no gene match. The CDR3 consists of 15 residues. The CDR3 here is CASSFDRGRGNTIYF. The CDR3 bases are TGTGCCAGCAGTTTCGACAGGGGGCGCGGAAACACCATATATTTT.

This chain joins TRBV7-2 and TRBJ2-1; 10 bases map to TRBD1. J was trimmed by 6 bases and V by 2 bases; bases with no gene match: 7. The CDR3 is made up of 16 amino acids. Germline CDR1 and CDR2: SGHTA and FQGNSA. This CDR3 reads CASSLFGQGVGNEQFF. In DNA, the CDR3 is TGTGCCAGCAGCTTATTCGGACAGGGGGTCGGCAATGAGCAGTTCTTC.

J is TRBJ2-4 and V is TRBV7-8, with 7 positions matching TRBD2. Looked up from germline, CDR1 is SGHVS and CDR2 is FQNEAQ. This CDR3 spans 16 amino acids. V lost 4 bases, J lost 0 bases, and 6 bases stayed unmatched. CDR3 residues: CASSSSPSGAKNIQYF. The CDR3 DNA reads TGTGCCAGCAGCTCCTCCCCTAGCGGAGCCAAAAACATTCAGTACTTC.

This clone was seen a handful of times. CDR3 in DNA: TGTGCCAGCAGCTTTCAGGGTTCCGGGGAGCTGTTTTTT. This sequence encodes CASSFQGSGELFF. The V call is TRBV7-9, the J call TRBJ2-2, with a tentative D call TRBD1 (5 bases). CDR1 is SEHNR, CDR2 FQNEAQ, per germline (reference sequence). The CDR3 covers 13 residues. Deletions cut 3 bases from V and 6 bases from J, with 8 bases between.

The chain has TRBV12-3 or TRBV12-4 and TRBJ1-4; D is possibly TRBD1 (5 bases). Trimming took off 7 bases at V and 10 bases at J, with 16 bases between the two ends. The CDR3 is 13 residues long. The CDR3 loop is CASTDSSGGKLFF. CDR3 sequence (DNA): TGTGCCAGCACCGACAGTTCCGGCGGAAAACTGTTTTTT.

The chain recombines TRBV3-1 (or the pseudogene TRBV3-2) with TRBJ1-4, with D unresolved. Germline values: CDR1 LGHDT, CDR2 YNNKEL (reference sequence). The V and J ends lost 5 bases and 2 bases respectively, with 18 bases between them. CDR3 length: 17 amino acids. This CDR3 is CASSTYKLGSTNEKLFF. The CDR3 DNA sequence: TGTGCCAGCAGCACTTACAAACTAGGGAGTACTAATGAAAAACTGTTTTTT.

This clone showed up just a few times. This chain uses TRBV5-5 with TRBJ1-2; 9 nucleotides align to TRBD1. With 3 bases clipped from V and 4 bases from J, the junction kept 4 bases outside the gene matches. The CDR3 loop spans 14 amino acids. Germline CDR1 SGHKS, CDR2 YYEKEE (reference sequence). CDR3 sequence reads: CASSSGQGTYGYTF. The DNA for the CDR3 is TGTGCCAGCAGCTCAGGACAGGGGACCTATGGCTACACCTTC.

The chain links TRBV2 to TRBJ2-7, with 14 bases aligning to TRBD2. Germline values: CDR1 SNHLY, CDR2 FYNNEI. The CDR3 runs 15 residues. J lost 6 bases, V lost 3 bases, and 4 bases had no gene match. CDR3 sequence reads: CASSEGTSGGAEQYF. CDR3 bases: TGTGCCAGCAGTGAGGGGACTAGCGGGGGCGCCGAGCAGTACTTC. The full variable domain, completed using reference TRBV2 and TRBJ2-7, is EPEVTQTPSHQVTQMGQEVILRCVPISNHLYFYWYRQILGQKVEFLVSFYNNEISEKSEIFDDQFSVERPDGSNFTLKIRSTKLEDSAMYFCASSEGTSGGAEQYFGPGTRLTVT.

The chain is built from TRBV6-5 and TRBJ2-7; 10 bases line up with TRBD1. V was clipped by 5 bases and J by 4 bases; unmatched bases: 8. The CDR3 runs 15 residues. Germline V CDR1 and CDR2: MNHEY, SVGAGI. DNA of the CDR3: TGTGCCAGCAGTCCAGACAGGGGGCGAGGATACGAGCAGTACTTC. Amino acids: CASSPDRGRGYEQYF.

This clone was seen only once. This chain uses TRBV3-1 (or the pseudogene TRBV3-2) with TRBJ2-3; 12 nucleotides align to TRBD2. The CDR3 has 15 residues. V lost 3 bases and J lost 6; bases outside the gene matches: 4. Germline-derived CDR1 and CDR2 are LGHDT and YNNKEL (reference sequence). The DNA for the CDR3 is TGTGCCAGCAGCCATGCTAGCGGGGGGGCTGATACGCAGTATTTT. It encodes CASSHASGGADTQYF.

The CDR3 loop is CASSLWTGGILSGNTIYF. The DNA of the CDR3 is TGTGCCAGCAGTTTGTGGACAGGGGGGATTCTCTCTGGAAACACCATATATTTT. This sequence joins TRBV28 and TRBJ1-3; TRBD1 aligns across 10 bases. V lost 3 bases to trimming and J lost 0 bases; unmatched junction nucleotides: 8. This CDR3 comprises 18 residues. Germline CDR1 is MDHEN and CDR2 is SYDVKM.

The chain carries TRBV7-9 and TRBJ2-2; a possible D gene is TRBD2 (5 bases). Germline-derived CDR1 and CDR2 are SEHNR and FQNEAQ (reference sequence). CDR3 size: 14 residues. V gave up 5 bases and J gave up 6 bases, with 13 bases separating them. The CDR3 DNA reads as TGTGCCAGCAGCCCCGGACTTAACTCCGGGGAGCTGTTTTTT. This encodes CASSPGLNSGELFF.

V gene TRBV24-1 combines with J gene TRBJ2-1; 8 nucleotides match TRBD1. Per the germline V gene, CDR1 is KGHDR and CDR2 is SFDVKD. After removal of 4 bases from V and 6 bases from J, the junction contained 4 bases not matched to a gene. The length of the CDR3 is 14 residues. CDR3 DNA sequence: TGTGCCACCAGTGACTATGACAGGGGCAATGAGCAGTTCTTC. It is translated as CATSDYDRGNEQFF.

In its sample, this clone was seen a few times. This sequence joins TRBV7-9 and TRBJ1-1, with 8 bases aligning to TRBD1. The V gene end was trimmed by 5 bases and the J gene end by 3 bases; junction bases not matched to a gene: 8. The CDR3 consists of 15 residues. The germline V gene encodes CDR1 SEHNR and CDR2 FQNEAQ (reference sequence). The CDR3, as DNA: TGTGCCAGCAGCCTTAGGACAGGGACAGACACTGAAGCTTTCTTT. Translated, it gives CASSLRTGTDTEAFF.

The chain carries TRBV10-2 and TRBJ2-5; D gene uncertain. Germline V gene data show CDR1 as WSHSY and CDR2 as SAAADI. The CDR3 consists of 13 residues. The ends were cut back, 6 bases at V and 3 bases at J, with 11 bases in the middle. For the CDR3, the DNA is TGCGCCAGCAGCGTTGTCCTAGAAGAGACCCAGTACTTC. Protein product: CASSVVLEETQYF.

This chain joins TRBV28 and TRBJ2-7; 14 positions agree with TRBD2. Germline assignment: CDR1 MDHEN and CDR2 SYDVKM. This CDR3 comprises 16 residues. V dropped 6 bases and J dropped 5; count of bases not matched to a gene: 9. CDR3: CASSSGTSGGFDEQYF. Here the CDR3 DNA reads TGTGCCAGCAGCTCCGGGACTAGCGGGGGATTTGACGAGCAGTACTTC.

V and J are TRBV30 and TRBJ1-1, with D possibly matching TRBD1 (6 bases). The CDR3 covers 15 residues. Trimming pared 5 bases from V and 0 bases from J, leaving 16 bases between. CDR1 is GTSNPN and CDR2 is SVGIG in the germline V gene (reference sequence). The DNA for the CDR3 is TGTGCCTGGGGCCCAGGGGACGCCATGAACACTGAAGCTTTCTTT. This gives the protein CAWGPGDAMNTEAFF.

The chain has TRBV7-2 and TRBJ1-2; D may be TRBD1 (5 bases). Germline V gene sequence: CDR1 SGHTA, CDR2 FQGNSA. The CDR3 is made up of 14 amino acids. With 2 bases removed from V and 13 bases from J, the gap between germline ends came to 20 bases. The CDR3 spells CASSLRDSQIHLTF. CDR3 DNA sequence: TGTGCCAGCAGCTTAAGAGACAGTCAAATCCACCTCACCTTC.

CDR3 residues: CASSIGAGEYYGYTF. The CDR3 DNA reads as TGTGCCAGTAGTATAGGCGCAGGGGAATACTATGGCTACACCTTC. The V and J genes are TRBV19 and TRBJ1-2; TRBD1 might be the D (6 bases). The V end was cut by 1 base, the J end by 3 bases, with 12 bases between. The CDR3 runs to 15 residues. In germline, CDR1 is LNHDA, CDR2 SQIVND (reference sequence).